This T cell receptor (beta chain) was obtained from a study of CD4 T cells in relation to SARS-CoV-2 and coronaviruses. Across the study: Of the patients, about 8 were male, 4 female, two Hispanic. Overall study results and limits: Around 60% of donors had memory CD4+ clonotypes crossrecognizing SARS-CoV-2 and common cold coronavirus spike.

This CDR3 comprises 15 residues. The V gene end was trimmed by 4 bases and the J gene end by 6 bases; junction bases not matched to a gene: 6. The germline CDR1 and CDR2 sequences are SNHLY and FYNNEI. Assay used: immunoSEQ multiplex PCR; TCRdb lists only in-frame clones, some missing. The data contain about 54,000 clones, 92% of them singletons. This clone turned up a few times. Its antigen is unidentified. This chain uses TRBV2 with TRBJ1-5; TRBD1 aligns across 10 bases. Material for sequencing was naive CD4+ T cells from PBMCs. Subset described: naive CD4+ T cells isolated by negative enrichment. This TCR came from an adult with COVID-19. CDR3 region: CASSGTGGNAQPQHF. CDR3 DNA: TGTGCCAGCAGTGGGACAGGGGGGAATGCTCAGCCCCAGCATTTT.